What follows describes a single T cell receptor (beta chain). Its antigen is not identified. The data derive from a study of shared clonotypes between healthy human individuals. Points from the study as a whole: Shared across a few donors were roughly 4.7% of the naive CD4 clonotypes. Tissues were not sampled, only blood, and their repertoires likely differ. Estimated richness was generally greater in naive than memory subsets.

TCRdb's copy holds only in-frame clones and misses some; the assay was immunoSEQ multiplex PCR. The repertoire has millions of clones, more than 90% of them found once; the top ten carry over 0.12%. From CD4+ cells came CD45RA+ naive and CD45RA-negative memory subsets. Germline lookup yields CDR1 MNHNY and CDR2 SVGAGI (reference sequence). The V segment lost 6 bases and the J segment 6 bases; nucleotides outside the gene matches: 9. The CDR3 spans 14 residues. This sequence originates from a man younger than 35 in good health. Source material: naive CD4+ T cells sorted from blood. Subset noted: CD45RA+ positively selected. The chain joins TRBV6-6 to TRBJ2-3; 7 bases map to TRBD2. CDR3 DNA: TGTGCCAGCAGCCATGGACTAGGAACCGATACGCAGTATTTT. Translating gives CASSHGLGTDTQYF.